These 26 T cell receptor beta chains originate from one sample sequenced in a study of tumor and adjacent non-tumor tissue in lung cancer. RNA was extracted from bulk tissue without any cell sorting. Distant lung tissue was collected more than 3 cm away from the tumor edge. The library came from three nested PCR rounds adapted from ARM-PCR protocols. In TCRdb, the multiplex PCR reads were re-called with MiXCR into one record per CDR3 protein. The sample has 70,000 to 95,000 distinct CDR3 sequences, over 65% seen once; the top ten hold under 50%. Material for sequencing was distant non-tumor lung tissue. The receptors derive from a man in his 70s with non-small cell lung cancer.

On this clonotype: Germline and junction disagree at one end, which may indicate a read error. The rearrangement joins TRBV5-6 to TRBJ1-2; D is perhaps TRBD1 (6 bases). This CDR3 region has 15 residues. CDR1 is SGHDT and CDR2 is YYEEEE in the germline V gene. Here the CDR3 DNA reads TGTGCCAGCAGCAGTGGGATCTATCAGGGGAATGGCTACACATTC. Translation: CASSSGIYQGNGYTF.

As regards this clonotype: Without the conserved terminal phenylalanine or tryptophan, this CDR3 likely stems from a read error. The gene calls are TRBV11-2 and TRBJ2-7; D assignment may be TRBD1 or TRBD2 (5 bases each). This CDR3 has 14 amino acids. V was pared by 7 bases and J by 3 bases, with 16 bases between. From germline, CDR1 is SGHAT and CDR2 FQNNGV. The DNA for the CDR3 is TGTGCCAGCAACTTGGGGACGGGGAACTACGAGCAGTACCTC. This encodes CASNLGTGNYEQYL.

About this clonotype itself: The junction shows a germline mismatch at one end, possibly a read error. This chain uses TRBV11-3 with TRBJ2-5; D is possibly TRBD2 (5 bases). Germline CDR1 SGHNT, CDR2 YENEEA. The CDR3 is 16 amino acids. This chain's CDR3 is CASSLGVGRLTETQYF. CDR3 sequence (DNA): TGCGCCAGCAGCTTAGGTGTGGGGAGACTAACGGAGACCCAGTACTTC.

This clonotype was picked up many times. A much more abundant neighbour one base away suggests this may be a read error. The J gene is TRBJ2-5, the V gene TRBV29-1, with a possible D match to TRBD1 (6 bases). Germline-derived CDR1 and CDR2 are SQVTM and ANQGSEA. This CDR3 has 13 amino acids. The CDR3 sequence: CSVADRFKEKQYF. DNA for the CDR3: TGCAGTGTGGCCGACAGGTTCAAAGAGAAACAGTACTTC.

As concerns this clonotype: A clone one base away is much larger, so this may be a read error. V and J are TRBV20-1 and TRBJ2-7, with D possibly called TRBD1 or TRBD2 (6 bases each). This CDR3 comprises 13 residues. Germline V gene data show CDR1 as DFQATT and CDR2 as SNEGSKA (reference sequence). This chain's CDR3 is CGARSWGADEQYF. CDR3 coding DNA: TGCGGTGCTAGGAGTTGGGGGGCGGACGAGCAGTACTTC.

With regard to this clonotype: A much larger clone is a single base away; this may be a read error. This chain connects TRBV30 to TRBJ1-1, with unresolved D. CDR1 is GTSNPN and CDR2 is SVGIG in the germline V gene (reference sequence). The CDR3 consists of 13 residues. The germline V and J ends were trimmed by 4 bases and 11 bases, with 20 bases remaining between them. The CDR3 DNA sequence: TGTGCCTGGAATGTACAAATTTGGGTGAGCGCTTTCTTT. It specifies CAWNVQIWVSAFF.

As for this clonotype: The junction and the germline gene differ at one end; a read error may be behind it. The chain couples TRBV5-5 to TRBJ2-5; 8 bases fit TRBD2. The CDR3 sequence is 14 residues long. Germline V lookup: CDR1 SGHKS, CDR2 YYEKEE (reference sequence). CDR3 in amino acids: CASRREASQETQYF. The CDR3 region has the DNA TGTGCCAGCAGGCGGGAGGCCTCGCAAGAGACTCAGTACTTC.

Points on this clonotype: It may be a read error: a sequence one base away is much more abundant. The chain is built from TRBV24-1 and TRBJ2-6; weak D call: TRBD1 (6 bases). Germline V gene lookup returns CDR1 KGHDR and CDR2 SFDVKD. The CDR3 sequence is 16 residues long. For the CDR3, the DNA is TGTGCCACCAGTGATCCTACAGGGACCGGGGCCAACGACCTGACTTTC. It specifies CATSDPTGTGANDLTF.

This clonotype was found many times. This chain uses TRBV5-6 with TRBJ2-7, with 9 bases lining up with TRBD2. V lost 3 bases and J lost 2; bases outside the gene matches: 15. CDR3 length equals 18 residues. Germline CDR1 reads SGHDT; CDR2 reads YYEEEE. Here the CDR3 reads CASSSNPKGLAIPYEQYF. CDR3 nucleotide sequence: TGTGCCAGCAGCTCAAATCCCAAGGGACTAGCAATCCCCTACGAGCAGTACTTC. The complete variable domain, with remaining parts taken from reference TRBV5-6 and TRBJ2-7, reads DAGVTQSPTHLIKTRGQQVTLRCSPKSGHDTVSWYQQALGQGPQFIFQYYEEEERQRGNFPDRFSGHQFPNYSSELNVNALLLGDSALYLCASSSNPKGLAIPYEQYFGPGTRLTVT.

This clonotype was counted between two and nine times. One base away lies a much larger clone, so this may be a sequencing read error. This rearrangement joins TRBV29-1 to TRBJ2-2; tentatively, D is TRBD1 (6 bases). CDR3 length equals 15 residues. Trimming left V 6 bases short and J 7 bases short, with 21 bases between. Germline V gives CDR1 SQVTM, CDR2 ANQGSEA. DNA for the CDR3: TGCAGCGTCAGAAAGCGGACACCACAGGGCGGGGAGCTGTTTTTT. It yields the protein CSVRKRTPQGGELFF.

Turning to this clonotype: A much more abundant neighbour one base away suggests this may be a read error. The chain joins TRBV6-5 to TRBJ2-7; 10 bases are shared with TRBD1. The CDR3 has 15 amino acids. Germline V gene lookup returns CDR1 MNHEY and CDR2 SVGAGI. CDR3: CDSRAGTGASGEQYF. The CDR3 bases are TGTGACAGCAGGGCCGGGACAGGGGCCTCTGGTGAGCAGTACTTC.

With respect to this clonotype: The junction departs from germline at one end; a sequencing error may be responsible. This chain links TRBV28 with TRBJ1-2; 7 nucleotides match TRBD1. Looked up from germline, CDR1 is MDHEN and CDR2 is SYDVKM. This CDR3 spans 17 amino acids. In DNA, the CDR3 is TGTGTCAGCAGTTTATTATCGGGCACAGGGGACACTCGTGACAACACTTTC. This translates into CVSSLLSGTGDTRDNTF.

About this clonotype itself: As the CDR3 is not closed by the conserved phenylalanine or tryptophan, this likely results from a read error. J is TRBJ2-1 and V is TRBV11-2, with 11 nucleotides matching TRBD2. Germline V gene lookup returns CDR1 SGHAT and CDR2 FQNNGV. The CDR3 extends over 14 amino acids. The chain's CDR3 is CASSLAGGRNEQFL. The DNA of the CDR3 is TGTGCCAGTAGCTTAGCGGGGGGGCGGAATGAGCAGTTCTTA.

On this clonotype: One end of the junction is discordant with germline, which a read error may explain. The genes are TRBV4-1 and TRBJ1-5, with TRBD1 matching 7 bases. Per germline, CDR1 MGHRA and CDR2 YSYEKL. The length of the CDR3 is 17 residues. The CDR3 loop reads CASSQISSISGGQPHHF. The CDR3, as DNA: TGCGCCAGCAGCCAAATAAGCTCTATTTCAGGGGGTCAGCCCCATCATTTT.

Regarding this clonotype: Relative to the germline gene, one junction end is altered; a read error may explain this. The rearrangement links TRBV14 to TRBJ1-2; no definite D call. The germline V gene encodes CDR1 SGHDN and CDR2 FVKESK. The CDR3 has 14 residues. The CDR3: CASSQQTWSYGYIF. As DNA, the CDR3 is TGTGCCAGCAGCCAACAAACATGGTCCTATGGCTACATCTTC.

The table lists this clonotype with a count of one. The chain carries TRBV6-1 and TRBJ1-3; perhaps TRBD1 as D (5 bases). V lost 5 bases, J lost 4 bases, and 12 bases lay in between. The length of the CDR3 is 14 residues. Looked up from germline, CDR1 is MNHNS and CDR2 is SASEGT. The CDR3: CASSKGISGNTIYF. The CDR3, as DNA: TGTGCCAGCAGTAAGGGGATCTCCGGAAACACCATATATTTT.

A remark on this clonotype: This may come from a read error, since a much larger clone is one base off. The rearrangement joins TRBV29-1 to TRBJ2-5; weak D call: TRBD1 (6 bases). The germline CDR1 and CDR2 sequences are SQVTM and ANQGSEA. V was cut by 6 bases and J by 8 bases, with 16 bases left in between. The CDR3 consists of 12 residues. Here the CDR3 reads CSVADRFHTQYF. CDR3 DNA sequence: TGCAGCGTGGCCGACAGGTTCCATACCCAGTACTTC.

About this clonotype itself: Because it lacks the conserved phenylalanine or tryptophan at the end, this CDR3 is likely a read error. The chain recombines TRBV29-1 with TRBJ2-1, with 10 bases that match TRBD1. V dropped 8 bases and J dropped 3; count of bases not matched to a gene: 10. CDR1 is SQVTM, CDR2 ANQGSEA, per germline. The CDR3 covers 15 residues. Here the CDR3 DNA reads TGCAGCATTACCCACTGGACAGGGGGCTACAATGAGCAGTTCTCC. Translation: CSITHWTGGYNEQFS.

Concerning this clonotype itself: Being one base from a much bigger clone, this may be a read error. The V gene is TRBV6-5, the J gene TRBJ2-7; no reliable D call. Trimming took off 4 bases at V and 0 bases at J, with 10 bases between the two ends. The length of the CDR3 is 14 residues. Per germline, CDR1 MNHEY and CDR2 SVGAGI. The CDR3 coding sequence is TGTGCCAGCAGTTCAACATGGGGCTCCTACGAGCAGTACTTC. Protein product: CASSSTWGSYEQYF.

This clonotype was detected ten times or more. The chain recombines TRBV4-1 with TRBJ1-4; D gene unclear. CDR1 and CDR2 from the germline V gene are MGHRA and YSYEKL. This CDR3 has 14 amino acids. V dropped 0 bases and J dropped 11 bases, with 13 bases sitting between them. This chain's CDR3 is CASSQDSLRGKLFF. The CDR3 nucleotides read TGCGCCAGCAGCCAAGATAGCCTCCGAGGGAAACTGTTTTTT.

Comments on this clonotype: One end of the junction does not line up with germline, which may come from a read error. DNA for the CDR3: TGTGCCCGCAGTTTGGCCCAACCCAGTTATAGGCAGTATTTT. It yields the protein CARSLAQPSYRQYF. The chain is built from TRBV12-3 or TRBV12-4 and TRBJ2-3; no clear D. The CDR3 spans 14 residues.

Points on this clonotype: The junction does not match germline at one end; this may be a read error. The chain links TRBV5-4 to TRBJ2-5; tentative D call: TRBD2 (5 bases). Germline values: CDR1 SGHNT, CDR2 YYREEE (reference sequence). CDR3 length: 14 amino acids. The CDR3 bases are TGTGCCAGCAACTTGAGACGGGGTCAAGAAACCCAGTACTTC. This encodes CASNLRRGQETQYF.

Remarks on this clonotype: One junction end disagrees with the germline gene, perhaps due to a read error. The chain combines TRBV11-2 with TRBJ2-7, with D maybe TRBD1 (6 bases). CDR1 and CDR2 (germline): SGHAT, FQNNGV. CDR3 length equals 15 residues. CDR3 sequence reads: CTSSLYQGTPYKQYF. The CDR3 bases are TGTACCAGCAGCTTATATCAGGGGACCCCCTACAAGCAGTACTTC.

A word on this clonotype: The conserved final phenylalanine or tryptophan is absent from the CDR3, which likely points to a read error. The V call is TRBV11-3, the J call TRBJ1-1; unclear D gene. V dropped 5 bases and J dropped 10 bases, with 17 bases sitting between them. Germline CDR1 is SGHNT and CDR2 is YENEEA. CDR3 size: 13 residues. The CDR3 is CASSPPANNAAFL. The DNA of the CDR3 is TGTGCCAGCAGCCCCCCGGCGAACAATGCAGCTTTCCTT.

To note about this clonotype: The germline gene is not matched at one end of the junction; a read error may be the cause. The V call is TRBV11-3, the J call TRBJ1-1; D not certain. CDR1 is SGHNT, CDR2 YENEEA, per germline. This CDR3 spans 16 amino acids. The CDR3 DNA reads TGTGCAAGCAGCTTCAGGAACGGAACCCTGAACACTGAAGCTTTCTTT. Encoded protein: CASSFRNGTLNTEAFF.

This rearrangement joins TRBV5-4 to TRBJ2-7; D remains unclear. The assigned J gene may be wrong: the sequence end matches TRBJ2-1 better. The V gene's germline CDR1 is SGHNT and CDR2 YYREEE (reference sequence). CDR3 length: 15 amino acids. CDR3 nucleotide sequence: TGTGCCAGCAGCTTGGGACCGGAACCGACCTACAAGCAGTTCTTC. Its translation: CASSLGPEPTYKQFF.